This T cell receptor beta chain was sequenced in a study of T cells in Graves' hyperthyroidism and ophthalmopathy. Study results and caveats: Among thyroid clonotypes expanded above 0.001, most also appeared in blood. Ophthalmopathy onset followed model prediction by a median approximately seven months.

With duration under 3 months, ophthalmopathy was active: Clinical Activity Score at least 3, NOSPECS at least 4. RNA transcripts were the template for amplifying TCR beta CDR3 regions. An initial round of RT-PCR targeting the TCR CDR3 relied on the HTBI primer set. Each CDR3 protein gets one entry after TCRdb re-called the multiplex PCR reads with MiXCR. The table lists approximately 250,000 distinct CDR3 sequences, approximately 23% of them singletons. This CDR3 comprises 15 residues. Germline CDR1 is SEHNR and CDR2 is FQNEAQ (reference sequence). J lost 7 bases, V lost 4 bases, and 10 bases had no gene match. This clonotype occurred many times. Antigen unknown.

V is TRBV7-9 and J is TRBJ1-2; 9 bases fit TRBD1. This TCR came from a woman in her thirties or forties with Graves' ophthalmopathy. Sequencing was performed on blood. In nucleotides, the CDR3 is TGTGCCAGCAGCTCGATCCGGGACAGGGAGGGTGGCTACACCTTC. This gives the protein CASSSIRDREGGYTF.